This is a list of T cell receptor beta chains from one sample in a study of T cell clones after liver transplantation. TCRdb's copy holds only in-frame clones and misses some; the assay was immunoSEQ multiplex PCR. Here the sample spans 40,000 to 55,000 clones, approximately 86% being singletons. Material: CD4+ T cells from blood, obtained 24 months after liver transplant. Every receptor here comes from a human patient who received a liver transplant. Some T cells may be transferred from the graft donor. The CDR3 runs from the conserved cysteine through the conserved F or W. Each record gives: clone size, V gene, J gene, CDR3 protein. Expanded clones are given a class, and other clones once, few, many or no size at all.

clone size: NA; V gene: TRBV7-8; J gene: TRBJ2-7; CDR3 protein: CASSISGGEQYF
clone size: NA; V gene: TRBV6-5; J gene: TRBJ2-7; CDR3 protein: CASSYSGEQYF
clone size: once; V gene: TRBV5-1; J gene: TRBJ2-1; CDR3 protein: CASSLAGVGNEQFF
clone size: NA; V gene: TRBV7-9; J gene: TRBJ2-3; CDR3 protein: CASSRLAGRDTDTQYF
clone size: NA; V gene: TRBV9; J gene: TRBJ2-1; CDR3 protein: CASSEPGPAREQFF
clone size: once; V gene: TRBV11-3; J gene: TRBJ2-5; CDR3 protein: CASSPGRGSGTQYF
clone size: NA; V gene: TRBV5-4; J gene: TRBJ2-1; CDR3 protein: CASSLLGASHSSYNEQFF
clone size: NA; V gene: TRBV18; J gene: TRBJ1-5; CDR3 protein: CASSPQKQGNQPQHF
clone size: NA; V gene: TRBV7-3; J gene: TRBJ2-3; CDR3 protein: CASSPTLTFTDTQYF
clone size: NA; V gene: TRBV5-4; J gene: TRBJ1-1; CDR3 protein: CASSSPGSEAFF
clone size: NA; V gene: TRBV28; J gene: TRBJ1-5; CDR3 protein: CASSSQWGRNQPQHF
clone size: once; V gene: TRBV10-3; J gene: TRBJ1-2; CDR3 protein: CAIAEGGNIYGYTF
clone size: NA; V gene: TRBV7-2; J gene: TRBJ1-5; CDR3 protein: CASSGTGTGYPNQHF
clone size: NA; V gene: TRBV5-1; J gene: TRBJ2-3; CDR3 protein: CASSTAEGGLSTDTQYF
clone size: NA; V gene: TRBV27; J gene: TRBJ1-1; CDR3 protein: CASRDRTNTEAFF
clone size: NA; V gene: TRBV5-1; J gene: TRBJ2-5; CDR3 protein: CASSLGTSGSQETQYF
clone size: NA; V gene: TRBV27; J gene: TRBJ1-1; CDR3 protein: CASSFRVGGRRAGTEAFF
clone size: NA; V gene: TRBV5-1; J gene: TRBJ2-7; CDR3 protein: CASSFTGGRYEQYF